This T cell receptor beta chain was recovered during a study of CD8 T cells in Susac syndrome. Reverse transcription of 0.5 to 1 ug RNA was performed with random hexamers. MiXCR, run by TCRdb on the immunoSEQ multiplex PCR reads, gives a single entry per CDR3 protein. Among about 240,000 distinct CDR3 sequences listed, 95% to 97% were seen once. V was pared by 5 bases and J by 0 bases, with 11 bases between. The CDR3 loop spans 15 amino acids. CDR1 and CDR2 from the germline V gene are LNHNV and YYDKDF (reference sequence). The sequence was obtained from a human donor with Susac syndrome. Material for sequencing was CD4+ T cells from PBMCs. The chain is built from TRBV15 and TRBJ2-4; no definite D call. As DNA, the CDR3 is TGTGCCACCAGCGGTAACAGCCTAGCCAAAAACATTCAGTACTTC. Its translation: CATSGNSLAKNIQYF.